The following is a T cell receptor beta chain sequence with its context. This clonotype was seen a few times. What this receptor recognizes is not known. The sample holds no much larger clone one base away, and base qualities are not on file. The sample's treatment or condition label, in plain terms: allogeneic hematopoietic cell transplantation with graft depleted of TCRalphabeta T cells and CD19 B cells. The transplant recipients were children given TCRalphabeta/CD19-depleted allogeneic hematopoietic cell grafts. Receptor amplification or capture employed PCR. Sequenced on an Illumina HiSeq 2500. TCR library preparation used molecular barcoding, with unique molecular identifiers applied to normalize quantification of the TCRbeta repertoire. The public reads were quality trimmed at Q25 with fastp and then assembled into clones with MiXCR by TCRdb, keeping productive beta chains. Each CDR3 protein gets just one entry, which takes the most common genes and DNA from the rows behind it. For this sample the table gives roughly 340,000 distinct CDR3 sequences, of which roughly 17% were detected only once. About 41% of the sample is held by the ten biggest clonotypes.

The data are from a study of T-cell reconstitution after alpha-beta-depleted transplantation in children (dated by TCRdb to between 2015 and 2016). Some background on the complete study: Using TCR repertoire profiling, the study quantitatively followed how T-cell immune reconstitution unfolded in children after TCRalphabeta/CD19-depleted allogeneic hematopoietic cell transplantation.

Broad study findings and their caveats: Apparently early alphabetaT-cell count recovery about two months after transplant reportedly relied on only several hundred rapidly expanded clones derived from non-depleted graft cells. In some patients, high TCRbeta diversity at day 60 was attributed to recipient T cells and intrathymic progenitors that had survived conditioning. Over the following months the frequencies of hyperexpanded clones went down, and after one year T-cell counts and TCRbeta diversity were mostly credited to newly produced T cells.

The sequence was obtained from a male patient under 10 years old who had a stem cell transplant for acute lymphoblastic leukemia, so the T cells may come from the graft donor. Material: PBMCs, mostly from graft donor cells, obtained 360 days after TCRalphabeta/CD19-depleted stem cell transplant.

The nucleotides are TGCAGTGCTAGATTCCGTCCTCTCATCGGATACGAGCAGTACTTC. Protein translation: CSARFRPLIGYEQYF. The sequence links TRBV20-1 to TRBJ2-7; a confident D gene designation cannot be given. The CDR3 measures 15 amino acids from cysteine to phenylalanine. Just CDR3 DNA is preserved here, 45 bases in frame from base 1. The CDR1 and CDR2 encoded by the germline V gene (reference sequence) are DFQATT and SNEGSKA. A distance of 18 bases separates the germline ends of V and J, which lose 2 bases and 4 bases respectively.